This T cell receptor (beta chain) was sequenced for a study of T cell changes during pregnancy in multiple sclerosis. V lost 3 bases to trimming and J lost 0 bases; unmatched junction nucleotides: 2. Germline assignment: CDR1 MNHEY and CDR2 SVGAGI. This CDR3 is 15 amino acids long. Produced via immunoSEQ multiplex PCR; TCRdb's table is partial and in-frame only. The sample lists over 45,000 clones, about 90% occurring once. This sample comprised CD4+ T cells from peripheral blood mononuclear cells, obtained after pregnancy. This chain connects TRBV6-5 to TRBJ2-7; 10 nucleotides agree with TRBD2. This clonotype originated in a female donor with multiple sclerosis, enrolled in a pregnancy study. This chain's CDR3 is CASSYPSGSSYEQYF. DNA for the CDR3: TGTGCCAGCAGTTATCCTAGCGGGAGCTCCTACGAGCAGTACTTC.